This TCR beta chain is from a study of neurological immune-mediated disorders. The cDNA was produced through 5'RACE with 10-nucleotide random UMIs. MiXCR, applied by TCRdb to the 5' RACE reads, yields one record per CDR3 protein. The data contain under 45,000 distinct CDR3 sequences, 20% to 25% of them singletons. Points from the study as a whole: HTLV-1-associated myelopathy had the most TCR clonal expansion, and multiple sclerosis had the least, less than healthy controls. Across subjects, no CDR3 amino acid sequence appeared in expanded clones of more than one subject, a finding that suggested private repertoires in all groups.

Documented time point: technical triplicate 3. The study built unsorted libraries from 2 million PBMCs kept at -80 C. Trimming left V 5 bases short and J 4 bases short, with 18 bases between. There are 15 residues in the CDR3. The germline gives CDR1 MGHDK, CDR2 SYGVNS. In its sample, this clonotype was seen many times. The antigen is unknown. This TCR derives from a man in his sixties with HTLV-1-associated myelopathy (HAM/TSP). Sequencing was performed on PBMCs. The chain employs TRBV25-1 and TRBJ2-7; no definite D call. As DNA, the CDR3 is TGTGCCAGCAGTCAAGATGGGCAGGCAAAATACGAGCAGTACTTC. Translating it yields CASSQDGQAKYEQYF.